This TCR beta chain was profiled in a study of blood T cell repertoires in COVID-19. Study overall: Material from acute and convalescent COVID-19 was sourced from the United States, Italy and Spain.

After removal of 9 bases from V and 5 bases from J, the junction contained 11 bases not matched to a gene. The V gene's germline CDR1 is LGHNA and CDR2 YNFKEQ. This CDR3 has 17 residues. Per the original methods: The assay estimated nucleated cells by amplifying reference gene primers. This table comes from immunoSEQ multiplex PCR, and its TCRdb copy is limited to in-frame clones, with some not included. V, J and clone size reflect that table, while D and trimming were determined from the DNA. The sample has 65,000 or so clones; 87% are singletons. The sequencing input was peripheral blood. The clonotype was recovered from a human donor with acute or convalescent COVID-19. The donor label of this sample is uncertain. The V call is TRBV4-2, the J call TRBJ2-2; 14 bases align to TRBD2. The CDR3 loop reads CASTSGTSGSMTGELFF. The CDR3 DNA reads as TGTGCCAGTACGTCAGGGACTAGCGGGAGTATGACCGGGGAGCTGTTTTTT.